This T cell receptor beta chain was obtained from a study of blood T cell repertoires in COVID-19. Germline CDR1 is ENHRY and CDR2 is SYGVKD. V gave up 2 bases and J gave up 4 bases, with 17 bases separating them. The CDR3 sequence is 16 residues long. In the study's own analysis: Reference gene primer amplification in the assay estimated nucleated cell counts. Using immunoSEQ multiplex PCR, the repertoire was profiled, and TCRdb retains in-frame clones only, with some absent. For V, J and clone size, that table is used; D and trimming come from the DNA. The sample has some 74,000 clones, around 76% seen once.

Sequencing input: peripheral blood. The genes are TRBV10-3 and TRBJ2-5, with D possibly being TRBD2 (6 bases). This clonotype was obtained from a man between 70 and 80 years old with active or convalescent COVID-19. CDR3 DNA: TGTGCCATCAGTGAGATTGCGGAGGGCGAGGGAGAGACCCAGTACTTC. It specifies CAISEIAEGEGETQYF.